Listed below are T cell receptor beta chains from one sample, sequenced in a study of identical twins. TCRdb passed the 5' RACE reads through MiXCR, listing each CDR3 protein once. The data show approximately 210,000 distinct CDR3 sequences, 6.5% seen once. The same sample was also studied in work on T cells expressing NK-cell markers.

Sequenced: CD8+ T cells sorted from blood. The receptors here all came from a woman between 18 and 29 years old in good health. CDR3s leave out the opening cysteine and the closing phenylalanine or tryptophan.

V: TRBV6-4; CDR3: ASSAGGQGNNQPQH
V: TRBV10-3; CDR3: AISGGDSQINTEAF
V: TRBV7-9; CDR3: ASSFFGQNNSPLH
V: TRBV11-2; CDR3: ASSPSEYEQY
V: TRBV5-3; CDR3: ARSPYPLAGLRKGELF
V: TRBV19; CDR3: ASSAVPYQPQH
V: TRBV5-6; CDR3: ASSLGRDYEQY
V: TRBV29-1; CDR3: SVELAKSSKNIQY
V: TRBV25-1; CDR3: ASSPSSEQY
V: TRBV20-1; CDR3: SATENEQF
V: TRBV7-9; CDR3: ASSPPTGGETQY
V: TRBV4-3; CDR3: ASSQDRTSMTGELF
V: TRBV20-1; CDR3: SAPSTDNYGYT
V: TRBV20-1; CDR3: SANGGQGNPPLH
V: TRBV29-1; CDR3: SVQGSGRKNEKLF
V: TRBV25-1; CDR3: ASSALGQGSPYEQY
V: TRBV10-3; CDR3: AISEDHRGSTQY
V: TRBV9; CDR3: ASSDPTGELF
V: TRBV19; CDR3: ASTPRDSSYNEQF
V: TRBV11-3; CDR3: ASSPGLAGIYEQY
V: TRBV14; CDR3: ASSSFNEQF
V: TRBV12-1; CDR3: ASSPGPPPLGEQY
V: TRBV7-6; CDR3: ASSLFLVAEQF
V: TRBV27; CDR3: ASSPGQGLNYEQY
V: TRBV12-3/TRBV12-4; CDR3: ASSFLGQGSGELF
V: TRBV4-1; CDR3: ASSSRTESSYEQY
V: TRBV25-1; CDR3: ASSEDSTETQY
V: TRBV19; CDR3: ASTPAAVPYNEQF
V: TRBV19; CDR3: ASSRSPSSYNEQF
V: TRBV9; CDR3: ASSPINEQF
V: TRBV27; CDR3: ASRRGGAFINEQF
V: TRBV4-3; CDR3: ASSQDNGRGRYEQY
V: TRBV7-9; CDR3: AAGGGSYEQY
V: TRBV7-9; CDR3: ASSFRRDRTDTQY
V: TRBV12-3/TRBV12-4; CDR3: ASHWGRSTDTQY
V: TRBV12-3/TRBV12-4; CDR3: ASRDPGEGETQY
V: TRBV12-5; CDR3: ASGLGSIDGYT
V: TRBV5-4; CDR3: ASGPGLGYEQY
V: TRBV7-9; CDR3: ASSELAGTQY
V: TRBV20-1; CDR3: SAGLAGGT
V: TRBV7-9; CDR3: ASSLAPGQGPDTQY
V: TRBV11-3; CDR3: ASSLTDGGFSTDTQY
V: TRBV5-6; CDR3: ASSLGLAGSEQY
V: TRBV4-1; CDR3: ASSQIPNEQF
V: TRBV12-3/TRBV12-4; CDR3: ASSYIPAFDEQF
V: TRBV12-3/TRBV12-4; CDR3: ASSLSRHRYGYT
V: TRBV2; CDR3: ASSDFLASDTQY
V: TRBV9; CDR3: ASSVEGTGELF
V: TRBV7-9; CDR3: ASSIEARGDEQF
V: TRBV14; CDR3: ASSRPNWGAEGYT